This TCR beta chain is drawn from a study of T cells in Graves' hyperthyroidism and ophthalmopathy. Whole-study context: Sampling of peripheral blood happened at initial diagnosis, prior to any treatment. Study-wide results and caveats: Ophthalmopathy and stable hyperthyroidism were told apart by a 13 V-J model.

From germline, CDR1 is LNHDA and CDR2 SQIVND (reference sequence). There are 15 residues in the CDR3. With V trimmed by 4 bases and J by 8 bases, 10 bases remained unmatched. This clonotype was picked up a small number of times. Its antigen is as yet unknown. The authors deemed Graves' hyperthyroidism stable absent ophthalmopathy progression within 18 months. Each diagnosis was grounded in clinical symptoms, serum thyroxine and TRAb, thyroid ultrasound, and orbital computed tomography. RNA transcripts were the template for amplifying TCR beta CDR3 regions. The HTBI primer set was used in a first-round RT-PCR of the TCR CDR3. TCRdb re-derived calls from the multiplex PCR reads in MiXCR, one entry per CDR3 protein. Of hundreds of thousands of distinct CDR3 sequences detected, around 15% appear once; the ten largest clones hold 9.5% to 13%.

The sequenced sample consisted of blood. The source is a woman under 30 with Graves' hyperthyroidism. The V call is TRBV19, the J call TRBJ2-1, with 8 bases that match TRBD2. As DNA, the CDR3 is TGTGCCAGTAGTACCCGGGGTAGCGGGATCGATGAGCAGTTCTTC. It translates to CASSTRGSGIDEQFF.